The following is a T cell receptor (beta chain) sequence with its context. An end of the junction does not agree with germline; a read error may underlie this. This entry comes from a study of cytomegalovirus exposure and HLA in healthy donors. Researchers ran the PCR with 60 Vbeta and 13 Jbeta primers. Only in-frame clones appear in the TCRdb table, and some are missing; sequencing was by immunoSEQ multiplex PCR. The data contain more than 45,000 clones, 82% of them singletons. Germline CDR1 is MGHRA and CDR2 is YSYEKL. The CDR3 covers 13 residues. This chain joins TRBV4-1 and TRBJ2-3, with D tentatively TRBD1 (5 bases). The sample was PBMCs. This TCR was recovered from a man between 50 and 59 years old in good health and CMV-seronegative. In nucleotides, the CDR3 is TGCGCCGGCAGCCAGGGCCACACAGATACGCAGTATTTT. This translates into CAGSQGHTDTQYF.